This TCR beta chain was observed in a study of circulating tumor DNA in untreated peripheral T-cell lymphoma. General study findings and limits: Baseline tissues yielded 86% and baseline serum roughly 61% tumor-specific clonotype detection.

Before treatment, baseline tumor tissue was collected for sequencing. Germline V lookup: CDR1 SGHNT, CDR2 YENEEA. The CDR3 sequence is 15 residues long. Trimming stripped 5 bases from V and 2 bases from J, with 13 bases between. Generated by immunoSEQ multiplex PCR, the TCRdb table keeps only in-frame clones and is missing some. Of more than 4,500 clones listed, around 70% were seen once; the top ten hold 40% to 50%. As concerns this clone: Its antigen remains unidentified.

The receptor was isolated from a human donor with peripheral T-cell lymphoma. The chain recombines TRBV11-3 with TRBJ2-1; no clear D gene. Source material: tumor tissue. The CDR3 DNA is TGTGCCAGCAGCCTTATTATGAGCGCCTACAATGAGCAGTTCTTC. This gives the protein CASSLIMSAYNEQFF.